This note documents a single TCR beta chain sequence. Its antigen is not known. Germline assignment: CDR1 MNHEY and CDR2 SMNVEV (reference sequence). Trimming pared 5 bases from V and 4 bases from J, leaving 20 bases between. CDR3 length equals 16 residues. Sequencing was performed with immunoSEQ multiplex PCR; in TCRdb, only in-frame clones are kept and a portion is missing. The top ten hold 0.6% to 0.85% of the sample, which has some 160,000 clones, approximately 89% seen once. This specimen comes from a study of cytomegalovirus exposure and HLA in healthy donors. Study-wide results and caveats: The study recorded fewer than 200 TCR beta chains that were cytomegalovirus-associated. Clusters of TCRs from the first cohort tended to co-occur in the 95 to 150 validation repertoires (as a later analysis found). Three CMV-associated chains proved CMV antigen-specific in vitro.

This TCR derives from a man between 18 and 29 years old in good health and CMV-seronegative. The chain has TRBV27 and TRBJ1-2; a possible D gene is TRBD1 (5 bases). The sequencing sample was made of PBMCs. The CDR3, as DNA: TGTGCCAGCAGTCCCATCGCGTTCCAGGGTACCTATGGCTACACCTTC. This sequence encodes CASSPIAFQGTYGYTF.